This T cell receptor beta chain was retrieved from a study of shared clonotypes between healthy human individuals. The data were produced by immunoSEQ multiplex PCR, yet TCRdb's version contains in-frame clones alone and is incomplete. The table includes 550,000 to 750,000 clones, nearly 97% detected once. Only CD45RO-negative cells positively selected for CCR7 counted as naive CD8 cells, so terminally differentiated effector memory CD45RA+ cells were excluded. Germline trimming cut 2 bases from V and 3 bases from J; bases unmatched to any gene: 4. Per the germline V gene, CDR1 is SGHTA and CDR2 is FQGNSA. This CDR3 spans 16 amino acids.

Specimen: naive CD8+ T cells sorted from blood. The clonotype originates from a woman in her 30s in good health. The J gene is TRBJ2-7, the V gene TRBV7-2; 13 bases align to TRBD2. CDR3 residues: CASSLSGTSGIYEQYF. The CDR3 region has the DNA TGTGCCAGCAGCTTATCCGGGACTAGCGGGATCTACGAGCAGTACTTC. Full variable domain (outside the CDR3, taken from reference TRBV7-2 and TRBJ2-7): GAGVSQSPSNKVTEKGKDVELRCDPISGHTALYWYRQSLGQGLEFLIYFQGNSAPDKSGLPSDRFSAERTGGSVSTLTIQRTQQEDSAVYLCASSLSGTSGIYEQYFGPGTRLTVT.